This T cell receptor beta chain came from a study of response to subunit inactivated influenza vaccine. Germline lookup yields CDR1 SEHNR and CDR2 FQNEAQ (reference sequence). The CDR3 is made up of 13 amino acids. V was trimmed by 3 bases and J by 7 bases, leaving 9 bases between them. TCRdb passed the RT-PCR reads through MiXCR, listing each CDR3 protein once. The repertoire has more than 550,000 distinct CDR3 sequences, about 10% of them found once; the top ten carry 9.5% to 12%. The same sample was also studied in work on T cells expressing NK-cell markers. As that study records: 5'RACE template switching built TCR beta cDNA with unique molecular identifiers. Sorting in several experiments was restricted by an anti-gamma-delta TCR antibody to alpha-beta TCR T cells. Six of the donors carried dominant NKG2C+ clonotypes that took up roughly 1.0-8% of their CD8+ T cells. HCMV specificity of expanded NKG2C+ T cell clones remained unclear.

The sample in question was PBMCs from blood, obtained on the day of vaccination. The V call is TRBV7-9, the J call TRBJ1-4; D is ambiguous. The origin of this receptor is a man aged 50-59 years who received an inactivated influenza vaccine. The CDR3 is CASSLRGPEKLFF. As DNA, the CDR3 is TGTGCCAGCAGCTTGCGAGGCCCTGAAAAACTGTTTTTT.